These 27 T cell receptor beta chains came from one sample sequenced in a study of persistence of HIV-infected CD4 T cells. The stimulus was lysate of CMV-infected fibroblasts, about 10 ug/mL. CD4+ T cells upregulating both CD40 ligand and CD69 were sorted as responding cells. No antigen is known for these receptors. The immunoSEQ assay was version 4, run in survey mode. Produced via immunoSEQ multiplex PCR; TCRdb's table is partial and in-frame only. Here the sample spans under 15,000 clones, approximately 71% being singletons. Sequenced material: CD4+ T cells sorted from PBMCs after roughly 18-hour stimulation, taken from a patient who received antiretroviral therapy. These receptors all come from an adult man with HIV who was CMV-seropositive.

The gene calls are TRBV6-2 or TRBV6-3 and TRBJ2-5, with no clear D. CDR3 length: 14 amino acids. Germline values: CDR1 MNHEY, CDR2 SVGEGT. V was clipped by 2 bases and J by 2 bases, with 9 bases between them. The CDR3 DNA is TGTGCCAGCAGTTACCAGGCAGAACAAGAGACCCAGTACTTC. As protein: CASSYQAEQETQYF.

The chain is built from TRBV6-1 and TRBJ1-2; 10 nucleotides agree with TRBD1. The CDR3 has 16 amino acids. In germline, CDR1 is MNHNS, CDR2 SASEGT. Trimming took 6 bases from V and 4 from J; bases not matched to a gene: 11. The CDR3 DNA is TGTGCCAGCAGGGAACCGGGACAGGGGAATTTCTATGGCTACACCTTC. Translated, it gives CASREPGQGNFYGYTF.

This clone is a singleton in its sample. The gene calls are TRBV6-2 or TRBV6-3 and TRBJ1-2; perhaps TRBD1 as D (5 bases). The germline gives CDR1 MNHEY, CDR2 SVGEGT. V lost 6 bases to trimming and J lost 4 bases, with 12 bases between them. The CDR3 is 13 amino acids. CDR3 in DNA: TGTGCCAGCAGCTCCCAGGGCCTCTATGGCTACACCTTC. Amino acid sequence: CASSSQGLYGYTF.

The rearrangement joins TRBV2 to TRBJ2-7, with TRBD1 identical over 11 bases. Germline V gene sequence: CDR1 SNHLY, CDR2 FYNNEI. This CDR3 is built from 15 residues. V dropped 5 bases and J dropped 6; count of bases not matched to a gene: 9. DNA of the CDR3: TGTGCCAGCAGTAGACCCGGGACAGGGGGGGGCGAGCAGTACTTC. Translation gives CASSRPGTGGGEQYF.

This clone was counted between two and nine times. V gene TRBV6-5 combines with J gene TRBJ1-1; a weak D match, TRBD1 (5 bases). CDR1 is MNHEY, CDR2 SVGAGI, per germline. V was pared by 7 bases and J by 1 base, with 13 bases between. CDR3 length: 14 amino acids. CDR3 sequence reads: CASTPWRGNTEAFF. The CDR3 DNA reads TGTGCCAGCACCCCGTGGAGGGGGAACACTGAAGCTTTCTTT.

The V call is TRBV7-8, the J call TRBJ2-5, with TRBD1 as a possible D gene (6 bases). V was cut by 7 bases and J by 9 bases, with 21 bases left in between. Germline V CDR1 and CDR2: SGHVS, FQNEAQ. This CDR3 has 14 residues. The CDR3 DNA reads TGTGCCAGCACCATGGACAGATCCGCAGTGGCCCAGTACTTC. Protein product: CASTMDRSAVAQYF.

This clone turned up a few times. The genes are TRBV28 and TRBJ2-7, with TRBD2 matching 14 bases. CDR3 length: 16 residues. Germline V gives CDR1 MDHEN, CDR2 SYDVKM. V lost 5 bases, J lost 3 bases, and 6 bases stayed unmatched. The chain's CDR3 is CASSPGLAGALYEQYF. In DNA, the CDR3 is TGTGCCAGCAGTCCGGGACTAGCGGGGGCCCTCTACGAGCAGTACTTC. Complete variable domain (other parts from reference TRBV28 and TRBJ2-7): DVKVTQSSRYLVKRTGEKVFLECVQDMDHENMFWYRQDPGLGLRLIYFSYDVKMKEKGDIPEGYSVSREKKERFSLILESASTNQTSMYLCASSPGLAGALYEQYFGPGTRLTVT.

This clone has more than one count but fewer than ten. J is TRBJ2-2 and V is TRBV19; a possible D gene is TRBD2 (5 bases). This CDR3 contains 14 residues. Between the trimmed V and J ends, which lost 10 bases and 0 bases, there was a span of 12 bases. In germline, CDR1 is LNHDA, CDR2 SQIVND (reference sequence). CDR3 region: CATGRDANTGELFF. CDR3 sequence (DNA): TGTGCCACCGGCCGGGATGCGAACACCGGGGAGCTGTTTTTT.

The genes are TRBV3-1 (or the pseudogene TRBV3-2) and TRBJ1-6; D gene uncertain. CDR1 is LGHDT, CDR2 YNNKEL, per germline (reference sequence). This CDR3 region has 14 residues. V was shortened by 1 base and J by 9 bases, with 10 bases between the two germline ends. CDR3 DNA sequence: TGTGCCAGCAGCCAAGGAACCTTTTCTTCACCCCTCCACTTT. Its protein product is CASSQGTFSSPLHF.

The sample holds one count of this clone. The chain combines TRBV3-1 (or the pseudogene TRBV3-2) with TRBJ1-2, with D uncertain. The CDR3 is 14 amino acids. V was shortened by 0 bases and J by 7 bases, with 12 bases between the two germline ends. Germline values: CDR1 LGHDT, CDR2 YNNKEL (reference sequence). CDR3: CASSQDNLRGGYTF. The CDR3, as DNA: TGTGCCAGCAGCCAAGATAACCTACGTGGTGGCTACACCTTC.

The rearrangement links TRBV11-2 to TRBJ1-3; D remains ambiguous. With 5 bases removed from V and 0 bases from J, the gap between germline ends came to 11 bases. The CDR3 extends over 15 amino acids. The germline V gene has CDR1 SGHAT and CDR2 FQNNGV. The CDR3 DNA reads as TGTGCCAGCAGCCTACTGGGAAGCTCTGGAAACACCATATATTTT. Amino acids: CASSLLGSSGNTIYF.

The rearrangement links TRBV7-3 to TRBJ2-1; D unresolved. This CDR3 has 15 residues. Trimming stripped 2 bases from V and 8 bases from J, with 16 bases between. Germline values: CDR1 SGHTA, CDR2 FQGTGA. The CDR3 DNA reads TGTGCCAGCAGCTTAGGGCTAACCGGCCAGCATGAGCAGTTCTTC. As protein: CASSLGLTGQHEQFF. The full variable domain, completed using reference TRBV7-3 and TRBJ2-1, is GAGVSQTPSNKVTEKGKYVELRCDPISGHTALYWYRQSLGQGPEFLIYFQGTGAADDSGLPNDRFFAVRPEGSVSTLKIQRTERGDSAVYLCASSLGLTGQHEQFFGPGTRLTVL.

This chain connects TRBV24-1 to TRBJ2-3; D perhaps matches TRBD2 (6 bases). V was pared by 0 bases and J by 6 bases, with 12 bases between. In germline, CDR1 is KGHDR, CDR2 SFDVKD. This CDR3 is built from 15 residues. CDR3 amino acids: CATSDLEEGPDTQYF. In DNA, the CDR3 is TGTGCCACCAGTGATTTGGAGGAGGGCCCGGATACGCAGTATTTT.

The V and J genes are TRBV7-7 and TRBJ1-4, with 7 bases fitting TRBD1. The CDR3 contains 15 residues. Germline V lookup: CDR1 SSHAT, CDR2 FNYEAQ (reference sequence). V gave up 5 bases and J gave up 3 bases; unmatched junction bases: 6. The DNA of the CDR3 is TGTGCCAGCAGCCCGGGGACAGCGGCTAATGAAAAACTGTTTTTT. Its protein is CASSPGTAANEKLFF.

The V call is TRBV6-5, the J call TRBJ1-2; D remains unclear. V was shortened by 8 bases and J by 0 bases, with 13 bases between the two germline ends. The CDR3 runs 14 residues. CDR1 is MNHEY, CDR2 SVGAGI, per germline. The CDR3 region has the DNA TGTGCCAGCTCGGTGGTCTCTGCTAACTATGGCTACACCTTC. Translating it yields CASSVVSANYGYTF.

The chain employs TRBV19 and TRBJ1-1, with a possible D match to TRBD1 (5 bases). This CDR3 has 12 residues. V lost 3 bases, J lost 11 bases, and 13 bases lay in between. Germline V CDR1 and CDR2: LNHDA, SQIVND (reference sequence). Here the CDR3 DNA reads TGTGCCAGTAGTATGACGGGACTGATGGCTTTCTTT. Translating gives CASSMTGLMAFF. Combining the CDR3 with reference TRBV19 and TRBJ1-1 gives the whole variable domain DGGITQSPKYLFRKEGQNVTLSCEQNLNHDAMYWYRQDPGQGLRLIYYSQIVNDFQKGDIAEGYSVSREKKESFPLTVTSAQKNPTAFYLCASSMTGLMAFFGQGTRLTVV.

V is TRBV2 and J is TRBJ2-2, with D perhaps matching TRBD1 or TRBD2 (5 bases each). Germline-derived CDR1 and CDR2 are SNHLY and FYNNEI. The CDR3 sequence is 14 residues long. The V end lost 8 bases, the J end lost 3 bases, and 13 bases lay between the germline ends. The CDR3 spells CASVLGADTGELFF. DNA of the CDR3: TGTGCCAGCGTTCTCGGGGCGGACACCGGGGAGCTGTTTTTT.

The CDR3 protein is CASSLTGQGNEKLFF. The CDR3 region has the DNA TGTGCCAGCAGCTTAACCGGACAGGGGAATGAAAAACTGTTTTTT. The rearrangement uses TRBV7-9 and TRBJ1-4; TRBD1 matches 9 bases. The CDR3 consists of 15 residues. Per the germline V gene, CDR1 is SEHNR and CDR2 is FQNEAQ (reference sequence). After removal of 2 bases from V and 5 bases from J, the junction contained 3 bases not matched to a gene.

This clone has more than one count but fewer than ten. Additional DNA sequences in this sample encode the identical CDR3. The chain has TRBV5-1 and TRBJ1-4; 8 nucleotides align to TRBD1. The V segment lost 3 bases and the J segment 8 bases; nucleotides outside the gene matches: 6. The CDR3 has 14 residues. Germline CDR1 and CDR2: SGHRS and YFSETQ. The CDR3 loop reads CASSSGQGGEKLFF. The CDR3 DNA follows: TGCGCCAGCAGCTCCGGACAGGGAGGCGAAAAACTGTTTTTT.

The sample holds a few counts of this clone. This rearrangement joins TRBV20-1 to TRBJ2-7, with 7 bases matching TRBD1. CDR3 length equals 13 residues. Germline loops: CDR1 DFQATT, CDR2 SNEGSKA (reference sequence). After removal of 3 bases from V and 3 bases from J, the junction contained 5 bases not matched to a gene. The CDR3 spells CSASRQGNYEQYF. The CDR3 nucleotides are TGCAGTGCTAGTAGACAGGGTAACTACGAGCAGTACTTC.

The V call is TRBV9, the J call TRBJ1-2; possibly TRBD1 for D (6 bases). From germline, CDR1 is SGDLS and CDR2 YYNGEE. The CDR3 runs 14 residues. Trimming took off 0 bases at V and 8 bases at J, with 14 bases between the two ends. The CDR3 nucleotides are TGTGCCAGCAGCGTAGGAGGGCAGACAGGCGGCTACACCTTC. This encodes CASSVGGQTGGYTF. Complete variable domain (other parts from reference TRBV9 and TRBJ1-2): DSGVTQTPKHLITATGQRVTLRCSPRSGDLSVYWYQQSLDQGLQFLIQYYNGEERAKGNILERFSAQQFPDLHSELNLSSLELGDSALYFCASSVGGQTGGYTFGSGTRLTVV.

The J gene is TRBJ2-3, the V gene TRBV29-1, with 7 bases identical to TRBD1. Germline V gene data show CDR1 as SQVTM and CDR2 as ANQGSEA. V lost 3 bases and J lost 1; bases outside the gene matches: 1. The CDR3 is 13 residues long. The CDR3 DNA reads TGCAGCGTTGACGGACAGGGCACAGATACGCAGTATTTT. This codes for CSVDGQGTDTQYF.

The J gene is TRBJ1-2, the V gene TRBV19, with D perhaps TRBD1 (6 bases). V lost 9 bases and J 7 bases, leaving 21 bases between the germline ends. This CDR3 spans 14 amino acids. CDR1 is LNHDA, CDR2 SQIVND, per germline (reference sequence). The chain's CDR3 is CASTNRDNRRGYTF. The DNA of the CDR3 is TGTGCCAGCACCAACCGGGACAACCGACGTGGCTACACCTTC.

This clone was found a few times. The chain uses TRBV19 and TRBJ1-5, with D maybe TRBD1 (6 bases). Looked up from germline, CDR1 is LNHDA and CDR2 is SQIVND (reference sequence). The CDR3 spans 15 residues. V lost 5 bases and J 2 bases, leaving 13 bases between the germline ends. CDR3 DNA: TGTGCCAGTAGTTCAGGGGCCGTTGGCAATCAGCCCCAGCATTTT. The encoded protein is CASSSGAVGNQPQHF.

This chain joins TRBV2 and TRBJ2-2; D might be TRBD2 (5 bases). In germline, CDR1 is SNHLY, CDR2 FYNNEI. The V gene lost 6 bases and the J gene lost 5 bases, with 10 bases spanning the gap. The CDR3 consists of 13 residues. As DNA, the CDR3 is TGTGCCAGCAGGAAAGAGGGAACCGGGGAGCTGTTTTTT. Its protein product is CASRKEGTGELFF.

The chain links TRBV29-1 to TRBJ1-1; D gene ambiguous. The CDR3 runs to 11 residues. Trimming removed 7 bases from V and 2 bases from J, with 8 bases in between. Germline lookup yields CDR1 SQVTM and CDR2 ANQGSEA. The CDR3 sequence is CSAQANTEAFF. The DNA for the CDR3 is TGCAGCGCGCAAGCTAACACTGAAGCTTTCTTT. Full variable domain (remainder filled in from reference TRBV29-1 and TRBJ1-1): SAVISQKPSRDICQRGTSLTIQCQVDSQVTMMFWYRQQPGQSLTLIATANQGSEATYESGFVIDKFPISRPNLTFSTLTVSNMSPEDSSIYLCSAQANTEAFFGQGTRLTVV.

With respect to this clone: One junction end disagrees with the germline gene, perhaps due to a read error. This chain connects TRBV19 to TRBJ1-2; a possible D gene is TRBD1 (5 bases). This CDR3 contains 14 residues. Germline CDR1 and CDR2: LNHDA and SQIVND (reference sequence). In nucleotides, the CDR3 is TGTGCCAGTAGCATAGAGGGGACGGACTATGGCTACACCTTC. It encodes CASSIEGTDYGYTF.